The clone carrying this T cell receptor (beta chain) occurred many times. Its matching antigen is unknown. This entry is derived from a study of identical twins. Points from the study as a whole: The study found excess low generation probability among twin-shared out-of-frame alpha sequences.

TCRdb re-analysed the 5' RACE reads in MiXCR, keeping a single row per CDR3 protein. The data show 450,000 or so distinct CDR3 sequences, approximately 15% seen once. The CDR3 totals 14 residues. V lost 5 bases to trimming and J lost 3 bases; unmatched junction nucleotides: 6. These data are also associated with another study on yellow fever vaccine responses in identical twins. That paper adds: Vaccine-induced T cell responses in twins were reportedly observed to appear partly convergent, partly personalized.

J is TRBJ2-7 and V is TRBV12-3 or TRBV12-4, with 8 bases that match TRBD2. This clonotype originated in a woman aged 18-29 years in good health. Sequenced material: CD4+ T cells sorted from blood. The CDR3 loop reads CASSPTRGDYEQYF. In nucleotides, the CDR3 is TGTGCCAGCAGTCCTACGCGGGGGGACTACGAGCAGTACTTC.